These T cell receptor beta chains were read from a single sample in a study of blood T cell repertoires in COVID-19. Assay used: immunoSEQ multiplex PCR; TCRdb lists only in-frame clones, some missing. The sample records 150,000 to 200,000 clones, about 86% being singletons. The sequencing sample was made of peripheral blood. These receptors originate from a young man with active or convalescent COVID-19. Each CDR3 is given with its conserved first and last residue. The D gene is left open where the match is weak. Expanded clones get a size class; other rows say once, few or many, or leave the size out.

CDR3nt: TGTGCCAGCAGACCTTCTAGCATGTTGTCGACAGATACGCAGTATTTT
CDR3aa: CASRPSSMLSTDTQYF
abundance: .
v_gene: TRBV5-6
j_gene: TRBJ2-3
d_gene: .

CDR3nt: TGCAGCGTCCCCGGGGACTCTTTGGGCTACACCTTC
CDR3aa: CSVPGDSLGYTF
abundance: .
v_gene: TRBV29-1
j_gene: TRBJ1-2
d_gene: .

CDR3nt: TGTGCCAGCAGTCTCACGACTAGCATCGCAGATACGCAGTATTTT
CDR3aa: CASSLTTSIADTQYF
abundance: .
v_gene: TRBV6-2/TRBV6-3
j_gene: TRBJ2-3
d_gene: TRBD2

CDR3nt: TGTGCCAGCAGCTCCACAGTGTCGGGAAACTATGGCTACACCTTC
CDR3aa: CASSSTVSGNYGYTF
abundance: .
v_gene: TRBV7-6
j_gene: TRBJ1-2
d_gene: .

CDR3nt: TGTGCCAGCAGCCAAGAGTCCTTCTCTGGAAACACCATATATTTT
CDR3aa: CASSQESFSGNTIYF
abundance: few
v_gene: TRBV4-2
j_gene: TRBJ1-3
d_gene: .

CDR3nt: TGTGCCAGCAGACTTGCAGGGGCGAACACCGGGGAGCTGTTTTTT
CDR3aa: CASRLAGANTGELFF
abundance: .
v_gene: TRBV11-2
j_gene: TRBJ2-2
d_gene: .

CDR3nt: TGTGCCACCAGCCGATGGGACAGCTACTCCTACAATGAGCAGTTCTTC
CDR3aa: CATSRWDSYSYNEQFF
abundance: .
v_gene: TRBV15
j_gene: TRBJ2-1
d_gene: TRBD1

CDR3nt: TGTGCCAGCAGTTTTACCCAGAACGTCGATGAGCAGTTCTTC
CDR3aa: CASSFTQNVDEQFF
abundance: .
v_gene: TRBV27
j_gene: TRBJ2-1
d_gene: .

CDR3nt: TGTGCCAGCACAGGGGACCACGAGCAGTACTTC
CDR3aa: CASTGDHEQYF
abundance: .
v_gene: TRBV28
j_gene: TRBJ2-7
d_gene: .

CDR3nt: TGTGCCAGCGGCAAAGGGGGAGCAGGCACAGATACGCAGTATTTT
CDR3aa: CASGKGGAGTDTQYF
abundance: .
v_gene: TRBV28
j_gene: TRBJ2-3
d_gene: .

CDR3nt: TGTGCCAGCAGCCAAGACCGGGGAGGTGGTAATTCACCCCTCCACTTT
CDR3aa: CASSQDRGGGNSPLHF
abundance: .
v_gene: TRBV14
j_gene: TRBJ1-6
d_gene: .

CDR3nt: TGTGCCAGCAGCGTATCGCTCCAGGGTAGCTCCTACGAGCAGTACTTC
CDR3aa: CASSVSLQGSSYEQYF
abundance: .
v_gene: TRBV5-5
j_gene: TRBJ2-7
d_gene: .

CDR3nt: TGTGCCAGCAGTTACTCGATGGTGGGGGCCTCAACCGAGCAGTTCTTC
CDR3aa: CASSYSMVGASTEQFF
abundance: .
v_gene: TRBV6-5
j_gene: TRBJ2-1
d_gene: .

CDR3nt: TGTGCCAGCAGCGTTAGTCCGGGATCCCCCTACGAGCAGTACTTC
CDR3aa: CASSVSPGSPYEQYF
abundance: .
v_gene: TRBV9
j_gene: TRBJ2-7
d_gene: .

CDR3nt: TGTGCCAGCAGCTTAGTTTATACCGGCTCTGGAAACACCATATATTTT
CDR3aa: CASSLVYTGSGNTIYF
abundance: .
v_gene: TRBV7-8
j_gene: TRBJ1-3
d_gene: .

CDR3nt: TGTGCCACCAGTGACCTCGGGACCGGGGGAGCTTTCTTT
CDR3aa: CATSDLGTGGAFF
abundance: .
v_gene: TRBV24-1
j_gene: TRBJ1-1
d_gene: .

CDR3nt: TGTGCCAGCAGCCAAGATAACAGGCGCGGCTACACCTTC
CDR3aa: CASSQDNRRGYTF
abundance: .
v_gene: TRBV4-2
j_gene: TRBJ1-2
d_gene: .

CDR3nt: TGTGCCAGCAGCTTAGAACAGGGGACTGAAGCTTTCTTT
CDR3aa: CASSLEQGTEAFF
abundance: .
v_gene: TRBV7-9
j_gene: TRBJ1-1
d_gene: TRBD1

CDR3nt: TGTGCCAGCAGCTTATATCGGGATAGCAATCAGCCCCAGCATTTT
CDR3aa: CASSLYRDSNQPQHF
abundance: .
v_gene: TRBV7-9
j_gene: TRBJ1-5
d_gene: .

CDR3nt: TGTGCCACCAGTGATCTGATAGCGGACGCATACAATGAGCAGTTCTTC
CDR3aa: CATSDLIADAYNEQFF
abundance: .
v_gene: TRBV24-1
j_gene: TRBJ2-1
d_gene: .

CDR3nt: TGTGCCAGCAAACAGGGCGCTAGCACAGATACGCAGTATTTT
CDR3aa: CASKQGASTDTQYF
abundance: .
v_gene: TRBV7-2
j_gene: TRBJ2-3
d_gene: .